The clone carrying this T cell receptor beta chain appeared a few times. Its antigen is unidentified. The sample is drawn from a study of T cell repertoires in cytomegalovirus infection. Study background: Evidence of both CMV infection and a matching HLA type came from public TCR beta signatures. Findings of the study overall: HLA-C-restricted CMV clonotypes gave the most frequent clonotype in two of eight donors. Frequencies of public TCR beta families were cumulated, and this identified carriers of CMV plus the relevant HLA.

TCRdb redid the calling of the reads with MiXCR, one entry per CDR3 protein. The table has about 530,000 distinct CDR3 sequences, more than 25% seen once; the top ten hold about 13%. The CDR3 totals 16 residues. Germline V gives CDR1 LNHDA, CDR2 SQIVND (reference sequence). V gave up 1 base and J gave up 5 bases, with 16 bases separating them. V gene TRBV19 combines with J gene TRBJ2-3, with D possibly being TRBD1 or TRBD2 (6 bases each). The sample consisted of PBMCs. The source of this sequence is a human donor in good health (CMV status not recorded). Some clones in this sample may be carry-over from other donors' samples. The CDR3 loop reads CASSIGSGGAEDTQYF. The CDR3 bases are TGTGCCAGTAGTATAGGGTCCGGGGGCGCAGAAGATACGCAGTATTTT.